The 32 T cell receptor beta chains below come from one sample, sequenced in a study of cytomegalovirus exposure and HLA in healthy donors. This PCR relied on a set of 60 Vbeta primers and 13 Jbeta primers. Measured with immunoSEQ multiplex PCR; TCRdb has only the in-frame clones, and not every one. The sample contains 140,000 to 150,000 clones, 88% of which appear only once. Sequenced input: PBMCs. The receptors derive from a woman aged 40 to 50 in good health and CMV-seronegative.

The rearrangement uses TRBV11-3 and TRBJ2-7, with D perhaps TRBD1 (5 bases). The CDR3 loop spans 14 amino acids. Trimming took 5 bases from V and 2 from J, leaving 13 bases between them. Germline-derived CDR1 and CDR2 are SGHNT and YENEEA. The CDR3 bases are TGTGCCAGCAGCCCGTGGGGCAGCCCCTACGAGCAGTACTTC. It is translated as CASSPWGSPYEQYF.

The sample holds one count of this clone. V usage is TRBV5-1 and J usage is TRBJ2-1; D is unclear. Trimming pared 0 bases from V and 5 bases from J, leaving 12 bases between. This CDR3 region has 15 residues. CDR1 and CDR2 (germline): SGHRS, YFSETQ. CDR3 sequence (DNA): TGCGCCAGCAGCTTGGCTGGGTTGGGCGACAATGAGCAGTTCTTC. Protein sequence: CASSLAGLGDNEQFF.

As DNA, the CDR3 is TGCGCCAGCAGCCAGCAGAGACTAGCGGGTGCCGGGGGGTACGAGCAGTACTTC. This gives the protein CASSQQRLAGAGGYEQYF. The rearrangement uses TRBV5-1 and TRBJ2-7, with 10 bases lining up with TRBD2. The CDR3 sequence is 18 residues long. J gave up 4 bases and V 4 bases, and 17 bases lay outside the gene matches. Germline CDR1 and CDR2: SGHRS and YFSETQ.

The V and J genes are TRBV11-3 and TRBJ2-1, with 7 bases aligning to TRBD2. The CDR3 consists of 16 residues. In germline, CDR1 is SGHNT, CDR2 YENEEA. Trimming cost V 4 bases and J 0 bases; bases outside gene matches: 6. CDR3 bases: TGTGCCAGCAGCTCCCAGCTAGCGGCCTCCTACAATGAGCAGTTCTTC. Amino acid sequence: CASSSQLAASYNEQFF.

The genes are TRBV6-4 and TRBJ1-6; tentatively, D is TRBD1 (6 bases). The CDR3 totals 11 residues. CDR1 and CDR2 (germline): MRHNA, SNTAGT. Trimming removed 6 bases from V and 15 bases from J, with 12 bases in between. The CDR3 sequence: CASRGAGDLHF. DNA for the CDR3: TGTGCCAGCAGGGGGGCGGGGGACCTCCACTTT.

V gene TRBV2 combines with J gene TRBJ2-3; TRBD2 matches at 11 bases. CDR3 length: 18 amino acids. CDR1 and CDR2 from the germline V gene are SNHLY and FYNNEI. J was trimmed by 0 bases and V by 6 bases; bases with no gene match: 11. DNA of the CDR3: TGTGCCAGCAGCGCTACGCCGACTAGCGGGACTAGCACAGATACGCAGTATTTT. This gives the protein CASSATPTSGTSTDTQYF. Full variable domain (outside the CDR3, taken from reference TRBV2 and TRBJ2-3): EPEVTQTPSHQVTQMGQEVILRCVPISNHLYFYWYRQILGQKVEFLVSFYNNEISEKSEIFDDQFSVERPDGSNFTLKIRSTKLEDSAMYFCASSATPTSGTSTDTQYFGPGTRLTVL.

A few counts support this clone. The chain couples TRBV5-1 to TRBJ1-3; D not certain. Germline V gives CDR1 SGHRS, CDR2 YFSETQ. The V and J ends lost 4 bases and 2 bases respectively, with 7 bases between them. The length of the CDR3 is 13 residues. The CDR3 coding sequence is TGCGCCAGCAGCGCCGGGGCTGGAAACACCATATATTTT. Encoded protein: CASSAGAGNTIYF.

The chain combines TRBV28 with TRBJ1-5, with D uncertain. Germline loops: CDR1 MDHEN, CDR2 SYDVKM. CDR3 length: 13 residues. Trimming removed 5 bases from V and 7 bases from J, with 12 bases in between. This CDR3 reads CASSPPPRQPQHF. CDR3 sequence (DNA): TGTGCCAGCAGTCCCCCCCCGCGACAGCCCCAGCATTTT. The full variable domain, completed using reference TRBV28 and TRBJ1-5, is DVKVTQSSRYLVKRTGEKVFLECVQDMDHENMFWYRQDPGLGLRLIYFSYDVKMKEKGDIPEGYSVSREKKERFSLILESASTNQTSMYLCASSPPPRQPQHFGDGTRLSIL.

The J gene is TRBJ1-4, the V gene TRBV25-1; D is possibly TRBD1 (5 bases). The CDR3 sequence is 16 residues long. V was cut by 3 bases and J by 0 bases, with 11 bases left in between. Per germline, CDR1 MGHDK and CDR2 SYGVNS. The CDR3 loop is CASSEGRVATNEKLFF. The CDR3 nucleotides read TGTGCCAGCAGTGAGGGCAGGGTCGCAACTAATGAAAAACTGTTTTTT. Looking up the rest from reference TRBV25-1 and TRBJ1-4 gives the full variable domain: EADIYQTPRYLVIGTGKKITLECSQTMGHDKMYWYQQDPGMELHLIHYSYGVNSTEKGDLSSESTVSRIRTEHFPLTLESARPSHTSQYLCASSEGRVATNEKLFFGSGTQLSVL.

J is TRBJ2-5 and V is TRBV21-1; no check of the table's D call, TRBD1, against the DNA was made. The end of the DNA aligns better with TRBJ2-7, so the J call may be wrong. TRBV21-1 is listed as a pseudogene. CDR3 size: 17 residues. The CDR3, as DNA: TGTGCCAACGCCAGACGACAGGGGGCAGGAAGGGTCTACGAGCAGTACTTC. This encodes CANARRQGAGRVYEQYF.

The V and J genes are TRBV2 and TRBJ2-1; 9 bases line up with TRBD1. From germline, CDR1 is SNHLY and CDR2 FYNNEI. CDR3 length equals 15 residues. V was clipped by 6 bases and J by 2 bases; unmatched bases: 5. The DNA for the CDR3 is TGTGCCAGCAGAGAGGGACAGGGCCCCTACAATGAGCAGTTCTTC. Translating gives CASREGQGPYNEQFF.

The CDR3 reads CASSYGTGGSEKLFF. The CDR3, as DNA: TGTGCCAGCAGTTACGGGACAGGGGGGAGTGAAAAACTGTTTTTT. The V and J genes are TRBV6-5 and TRBJ1-4, with TRBD1 identical over 11 bases. J gave up 7 bases and V 2 bases, and 3 bases lay outside the gene matches. CDR3 length equals 15 residues. Germline lookup yields CDR1 MNHEY and CDR2 SVGAGI.

The chain has TRBV18 and TRBJ2-1; 9 bases line up with TRBD2. Germline V CDR1 and CDR2: KGHSH, LQKENI. V lost 4 bases, J lost 7 bases, and 8 bases stayed unmatched. This CDR3 comprises 15 residues. The CDR3 loop is CASSLRRTSANEQFF. The CDR3 region has the DNA TGTGCCAGCTCACTACGTAGGACTAGCGCGAATGAGCAGTTCTTC. The full variable domain, rest sourced from reference TRBV18 and TRBJ2-1, is NAGVMQNPRHLVRRRGQEARLRCSPMKGHSHVYWYRQLPEEGLKFMVYLQKENIIDESGMPKERFSAEFPKEGPSILRIQQVVRGDSAAYFCASSLRRTSANEQFFGPGTRLTVL.

The chain links TRBV5-1 to TRBJ2-7, with D possibly being TRBD1 (5 bases). The CDR3 extends over 14 amino acids. V shed 4 bases and J shed 0 bases, with 11 bases lying between them. Germline V gene sequence: CDR1 SGHRS, CDR2 YFSETQ. CDR3 in DNA: TGCGCCAGCAGCACCAACAGGATCTCCTACGAGCAGTACTTC. Its protein is CASSTNRISYEQYF.

V is TRBV10-3 and J is TRBJ2-7; 7 bases match TRBD1. The J segment lost 0 bases and the V segment lost 4 bases, leaving 9 bases of the junction unmatched. There are 16 residues in the CDR3. The germline V gene has CDR1 ENHRY and CDR2 SYGVKD. CDR3: CAISVSPGQSSYEQYF. The CDR3 DNA follows: TGTGCCATCAGTGTGTCCCCGGGACAGAGCTCCTACGAGCAGTACTTC.

The chain uses TRBV10-1 and TRBJ2-6; D perhaps matches TRBD1 (5 bases). CDR1 is WNHNN and CDR2 is SYGVQD in the germline V gene (reference sequence). V was clipped by 8 bases and J by 0 bases, with 8 bases between them. CDR3 size: 14 residues. For the CDR3, the DNA is TGCGCCAGCGGAGACAGCTCTGGGGCCAACGTCCTGACTTTC. This translates into CASGDSSGANVLTF.

This clone was picked up one time. The rearrangement joins TRBV5-1 to TRBJ1-4; TRBD1 matches at 10 bases. The trim removed 3 bases at V and 5 bases at J, leaving 4 bases unmatched. CDR1 and CDR2 from the germline V gene are SGHRS and YFSETQ. CDR3 size: 15 residues. The CDR3 here is CASSSPGQGNEKLFF. The CDR3 DNA is TGCGCCAGCAGCTCCCCGGGACAGGGGAATGAAAAACTGTTTTTT.

The chain employs TRBV2 and TRBJ1-3; D call uncertain. The CDR3 has 16 residues. Trimming left V 3 bases short and J 0 bases short, with 12 bases between. The germline V gene has CDR1 SNHLY and CDR2 FYNNEI. The CDR3 nucleotides read TGTGCCAGCAGTGAGGGTCTGAGGAACTCTGGAAACACCATATATTTT. Residues: CASSEGLRNSGNTIYF.

The rearrangement links TRBV27 to TRBJ1-5; D gene uncertain. V lost 5 bases, J lost 5 bases, and 10 bases lay in between. The CDR3 is 13 residues long. In germline, CDR1 is MNHEY, CDR2 SMNVEV (reference sequence). CDR3 nucleotides: TGTGCCAGCAGTAGAAACAGATATCAGCCCCAGCATTTT. This encodes CASSRNRYQPQHF.

The V gene is TRBV5-5, the J gene TRBJ2-7; TRBD2 agrees at 7 bases. Germline trimming cut 2 bases from V and 4 bases from J; bases unmatched to any gene: 6. Germline-derived CDR1 and CDR2 are SGHKS and YYEKEE (reference sequence). CDR3 length: 14 residues. As DNA, the CDR3 is TGTGCCAGCAGCTTTGGCGGGGGAGGATACGAGCAGTACTTC. Translated: CASSFGGGGYEQYF.

As for this clone: A read error may account for a junction end that differs from germline. The CDR3 protein is CASSLGGRYDYTF. CDR3 DNA: TGTGCCAGCAGCTTAGGGGGGCGGTATGACTACACCTTC. The V and J genes are TRBV7-8 and TRBJ1-2, with D tentatively TRBD1 (6 bases). This CDR3 comprises 13 residues. Germline V gene data show CDR1 as SGHVS and CDR2 as FQNEAQ. The variable domain in full, completed from reference TRBV7-8 and TRBJ1-2, reads GAGVSQSPRYKVAKRGQDVALRCDPISGHVSLFWYQQALGQGPEFLTYFQNEAQLDKSGLPSDRFFAERPEGSVSTLKIQRTQQEDSAVYLCASSLGGRYDYTFGSGTRLTVV.

This clone appeared a single time. The DNA of the CDR3 is TGTGCCAGCAGCTTAGTGTACTTTCAAACGAACACCGGGGAGCTGTTTTTT. Residues: CASSLVYFQTNTGELFF. V gene TRBV7-9 combines with J gene TRBJ2-2; no definite D call. Trimming took 1 base from V and 0 from J, leaving 12 bases between them. This CDR3 is 17 amino acids long. The germline V gene has CDR1 SEHNR and CDR2 FQNEAQ (reference sequence).

This rearrangement joins TRBV6-5 to TRBJ1-1; a possible D gene is TRBD1 (6 bases). The CDR3 spans 13 residues. V was cut by 6 bases and J by 4 bases, with 12 bases left in between. From germline, CDR1 is MNHEY and CDR2 SVGAGI. The chain's CDR3 is CASRINRATEAFF. Written as DNA, the CDR3 is TGTGCCAGCAGAATTAACAGGGCCACTGAAGCTTTCTTT.

The chain combines TRBV27 with TRBJ2-1, with a tentative D call TRBD2 (5 bases). This CDR3 spans 15 amino acids. Germline V gives CDR1 MNHEY, CDR2 SMNVEV (reference sequence). With 3 bases removed from V and 2 bases from J, the gap between germline ends came to 11 bases. CDR3 amino acids: CASSFRRGTYNEQFF. The CDR3 region has the DNA TGTGCCAGCAGTTTCCGACGGGGTACCTACAATGAGCAGTTCTTC.

The V call is TRBV5-6, the J call TRBJ2-7; TRBD1 aligns across 9 bases. This CDR3 is built from 15 residues. The ends lost 3 bases at V and 2 bases at J; junction bases unmatched: 6. Germline assignment: CDR1 SGHDT and CDR2 YYEEEE. CDR3 sequence: CASSSGQGLPYEQYF. CDR3 in DNA: TGTGCCAGCAGCTCCGGACAGGGGCTACCCTACGAGCAGTACTTC.

This chain uses TRBV5-4 with TRBJ2-3, with unresolved D. CDR1 and CDR2 (germline): SGHNT, YYREEE (reference sequence). The CDR3 runs to 14 residues. The V end lost 3 bases, the J end lost 1 base, and 9 bases lay between the germline ends. As DNA, the CDR3 is TGTGCCAGCAGCTGGAGACCTGGCACAGATACGCAGTATTTT. This encodes CASSWRPGTDTQYF.

The rearrangement links TRBV27 to TRBJ2-7; 7 bases align to TRBD1. This CDR3 has 16 residues. The V gene's germline CDR1 is MNHEY and CDR2 SMNVEV (reference sequence). V was clipped by 5 bases and J by 4 bases; unmatched bases: 14. The chain's CDR3 is CASSTHRQGIMYEQYF. CDR3 in DNA: TGTGCCAGCAGTACTCACCGACAGGGAATTATGTACGAGCAGTACTTC.

The chain carries TRBV27 and TRBJ2-5; tentative D call: TRBD1 (5 bases). The J call may be wrong; the DNA end is better matched by TRBJ2-7. This CDR3 is built from 13 residues. Germline loops: CDR1 MNHEY, CDR2 SMNVEV (reference sequence). In nucleotides, the CDR3 is TGTGCCAGCAAAAGGGGCCAGAGAAGCGAGCAGTACTTC. Residues: CASKRGQRSEQYF.

The chain is built from TRBV7-2 and TRBJ2-3; TRBD2 matches 8 bases. CDR1 and CDR2 (germline): SGHTA, FQGNSA. The length of the CDR3 is 16 residues. J gave up 5 bases and V 1 base, and 8 bases lay outside the gene matches. The CDR3 sequence: CASSLGRAGAGDTQYF. The DNA for the CDR3 is TGTGCCAGCAGCTTAGGAAGAGCGGGAGCGGGAGATACGCAGTATTTT.

The chain couples TRBV5-4 to TRBJ2-5; TRBD1 might be the D (5 bases). CDR3 length: 13 amino acids. Germline values: CDR1 SGHNT, CDR2 YYREEE (reference sequence). V lost 4 bases and J 5 bases, leaving 12 bases between the germline ends. The CDR3 DNA reads TGTGCCAGCAGCCCGGCGCACAGGGAGACCCAGTACTTC. Translating it yields CASSPAHRETQYF.

This chain joins TRBV5-1 and TRBJ2-1; 7 bases agree with TRBD1. The CDR3 runs to 16 residues. The trim removed 3 bases at V and 8 bases at J, leaving 14 bases unmatched. CDR1 and CDR2 (germline): SGHRS, YFSETQ. In DNA form, the CDR3 reads TGCGCCAGCAGCTCCAATCCAGGGGGATTACGCCATGAGCAGTTCTTC. Translated, it gives CASSSNPGGLRHEQFF.

This chain links TRBV7-2 with TRBJ1-1; D is unclear. CDR1 is SGHTA, CDR2 FQGNSA, per germline. This CDR3 spans 13 amino acids. Trimming shortened V by 3 bases and J by 7 bases, and 12 bases separated the two germline ends. The CDR3 sequence: CASSLSGTVEAFF. The CDR3 bases are TGTGCCAGCAGCTTGAGTGGAACAGTTGAAGCTTTCTTT.